The subject of this entry is one T cell receptor (beta chain). Its target is unknown. These data come from a study of T cells after yellow fever vaccination. Study-level results: Only a small proportion of the clonotypes turned up in both the CD4 and the CD8 compartments, likely arising from convergent recombination.

TCRdb ran MiXCR on the 5' RACE reads and lists one entry per CDR3 protein. The table lists 500,000 to 650,000 distinct CDR3 sequences, approximately 13% of them singletons. CDR3 length equals 12 residues. V lost 5 bases and J 7 bases, leaving 12 bases between the germline ends. The V gene's germline CDR1 is MNHEY and CDR2 SVGAGI. V gene TRBV6-5 combines with J gene TRBJ2-7, with D hard to call. Material: PBMCs, obtained on the day of the yellow fever booster vaccination. This TCR came from a man under 40 who received the YFV17D yellow fever vaccine. DNA of the CDR3: TGTGCCAGCAGTCATGGGGTGGAGGAGCAGTACTTC. The encoded protein is CASSHGVEEQYF.